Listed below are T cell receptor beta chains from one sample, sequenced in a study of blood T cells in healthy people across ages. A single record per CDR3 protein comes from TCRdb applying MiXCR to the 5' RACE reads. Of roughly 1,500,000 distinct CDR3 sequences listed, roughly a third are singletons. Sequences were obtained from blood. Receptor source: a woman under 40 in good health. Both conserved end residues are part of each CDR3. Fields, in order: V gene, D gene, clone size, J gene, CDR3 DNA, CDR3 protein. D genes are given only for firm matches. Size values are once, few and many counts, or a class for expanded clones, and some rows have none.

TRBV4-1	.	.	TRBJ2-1	TGCGCCAGCAGCCGAGGACGGGGGAAGGACAATGAGCAGTTCTTC	CASSRGRGKDNEQFF
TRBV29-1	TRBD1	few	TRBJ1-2	TGCAGCGTAGGACAGGGGGCGACCGTCTATGGCTACACCTTC	CSVGQGATVYGYTF
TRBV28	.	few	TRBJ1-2	TGTGCCAGCAGTTTTTCTGGGAACTATGGCTACACCTTC	CASSFSGNYGYTF
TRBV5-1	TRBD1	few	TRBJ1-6	TGCGCCAGCAGCTTTACTACCGGGACAGGGGGAATGAATTCACCCCTCCACTTT	CASSFTTGTGGMNSPLHF
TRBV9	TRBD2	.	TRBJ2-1	TGTGCCAGCAGCGTAGTCTCTAGCGGGGGGCTCTACAATGAGCAGTTCTTC	CASSVVSSGGLYNEQFF
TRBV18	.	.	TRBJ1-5	TGTGCCAGCTCACCGACCCGGCCCCAGCATTTT	CASSPTRPQHF
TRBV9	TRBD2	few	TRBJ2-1	TGTGCCAGCAGCGTCCTTGGACTAGCGGGAGGGGACTACAATGAGCAGTTCTTC	CASSVLGLAGGDYNEQFF
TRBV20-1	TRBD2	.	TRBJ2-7	TGCAGTGCTAGACACCCACTAGCGGGACCCTACGAGCAGTACTTC	CSARHPLAGPYEQYF
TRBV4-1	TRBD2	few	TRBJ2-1	TGCGCCAGCAGCCAAAATCTAGCGGGATTGGATGAGCAGTTCTTC	CASSQNLAGLDEQFF
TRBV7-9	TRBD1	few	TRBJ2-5	TGTGCCAGCAGCATCAACAGGGGGCCGGAGACCCAGTACTTC	CASSINRGPETQYF
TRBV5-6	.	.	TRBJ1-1	TGTGCCAGCAGCGGCGGGACATCGAGAGTGGGTATGAGGGGTGAAGCTTTCTTT	CASSGGTSRVGMRGEAFF
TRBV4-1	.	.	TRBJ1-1	TGCGCCAGCAGCCAAGCTCCGGTCATGAACACTGAAGCTTTCTTT	CASSQAPVMNTEAFF
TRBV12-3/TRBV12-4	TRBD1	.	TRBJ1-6	TGTGCCAGCTCACGGGGACAGACTAATTCACCCCTCCACTTT	CASSRGQTNSPLHF
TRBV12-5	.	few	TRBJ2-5	TGTGCTAGTGCCTCGTCGGGGGGCGAAGAGACCCAGTACTTC	CASASSGGEETQYF
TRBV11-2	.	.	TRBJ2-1	TGTGCCAGCAGCTTAGGGCAGGGGTTGGGTACATATGAGCAGTTCTTC	CASSLGQGLGTYEQFF
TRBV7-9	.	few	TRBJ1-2	TGTGCCAGCAGCTTCCAGGAAGGTGGCTACACCTTC	CASSFQEGGYTF
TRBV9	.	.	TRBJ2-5	TGTGCCAGCAGCGTAGTTGGAGGGGGCAGCGAGACCCAGTACTTC	CASSVVGGGSETQYF
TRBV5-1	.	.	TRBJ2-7	TGCGCCAGCAGCTCGCAGATTCTCCACGAGCAGTACTTC	CASSSQILHEQYF
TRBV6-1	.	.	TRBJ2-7	TGTGCCAGCAGTGAAGTCCCCACTGGATCACTAGGCACCGACGAGCAGTACTTC	CASSEVPTGSLGTDEQYF
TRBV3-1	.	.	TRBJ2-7	TGTGCCAGCAGCCAAGATTCGGGATTAAGGTCGCACGAGCAGTACTTC	CASSQDSGLRSHEQYF
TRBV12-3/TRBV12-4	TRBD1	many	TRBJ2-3	TGTGCCAGCAGCTCGACAGGGGTCGGGGCAGATACGCAGTATTTT	CASSSTGVGADTQYF
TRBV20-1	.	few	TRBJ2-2	TGCAGTGCAAGGGACGGCCGGTGGAACACCGGGGAGCTGTTTTTT	CSARDGRWNTGELFF
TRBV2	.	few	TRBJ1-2	TGTGCCAGCAGTGGAAGGGAAAGACAGCCGGGTGGCTACACCTTC	CASSGRERQPGGYTF
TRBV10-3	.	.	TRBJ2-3	TGTGCCATCAGAGTAGCGGTTCAGAAAGATACGCAGTATTTT	CAIRVAVQKDTQYF
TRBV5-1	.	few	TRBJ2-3	TGCGCCAGCAGCTTACAACTCGACTTTTTGCCTAGCACAGATACGCAGTATTTT	CASSLQLDFLPSTDTQYF
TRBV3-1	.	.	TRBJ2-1	TGTGCCAGCAGCCACTGGGGGGAGAATGAGCAGTTCTTC	CASSHWGENEQFF
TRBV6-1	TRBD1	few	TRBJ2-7	TGTGCCAGCAGTGATCAGGGAGGACAGGGACACGAGCAGTACTTC	CASSDQGGQGHEQYF
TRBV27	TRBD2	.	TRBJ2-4	TGTGCCAGCAGCCGGAGGACTAGCGGGAGGGATGAGCAGTACTTC	CASSRRTSGRDEQYF
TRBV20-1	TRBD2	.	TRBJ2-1	TGCAGTGCTAGAGCATTAGCGGGAGTTCGTTCCTACAATGAGCAGTTCTTC	CSARALAGVRSYNEQFF
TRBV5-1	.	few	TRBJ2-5	TGCGCCAGCAGCACGGTGGCAGGGGAGCAGTACTTC	CASSTVAGEQYF
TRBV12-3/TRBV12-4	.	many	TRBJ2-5	TGTGCCAGCAGTTTCCACACAATACAAGAGACCCAGTACTTC	CASSFHTIQETQYF
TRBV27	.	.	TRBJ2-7	TGTGCCAGCAGTCGGACGGGACTCGGGTACGAGCAGTACTTC	CASSRTGLGYEQYF
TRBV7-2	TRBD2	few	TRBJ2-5	TGTGCCAGCAGCTTAGAGGGCGGGAGGGGTGTGGAGACCCAGTACTTC	CASSLEGGRGVETQYF
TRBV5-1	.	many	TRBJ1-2	TGCGCCAGCAGCTTGAGCCTGAACTATGGCTACACCTTC	CASSLSLNYGYTF
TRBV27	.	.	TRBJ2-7	TGTGCCAGCATGAAGAGGGCCCTCTCCTACGAGCAGTACTTC	CASMKRALSYEQYF
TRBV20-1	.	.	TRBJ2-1	TGCAGTGCCTCGCCCGGGACTGGCGGGGGCGATGTTCAGTTCTTC	CSASPGTGGGDVQFF
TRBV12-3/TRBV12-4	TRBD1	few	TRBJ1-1	TGTGCCACCTCCACAGGGGCCAGTTTCATGAACACTGAAGCTTTCTTT	CATSTGASFMNTEAFF
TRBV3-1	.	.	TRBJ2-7	TGTGCCAGCAGCCTCCTGGCGCGGGGATCCTACGAGCAGTACTTC	CASSLLARGSYEQYF
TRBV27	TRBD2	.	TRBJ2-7	TGTGCCAGCAGTTTATCAGCGGGGGCCGAGCAGTACTTC	CASSLSAGAEQYF
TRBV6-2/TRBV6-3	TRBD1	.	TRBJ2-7	TGTGCCAGCAGTAGCCTTAAGGGGGACAGCTCCTACGAGCAGTACTTC	CASSSLKGDSSYEQYF
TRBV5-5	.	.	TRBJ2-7	TGTGCCAGCAGTAAACGGGATACCTACGAGCAGTACTTC	CASSKRDTYEQYF
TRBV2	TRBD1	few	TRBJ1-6	TGTGCCAGCAGTGGGACAGGGGAAAATTCACCCCTCCACTTT	CASSGTGENSPLHF
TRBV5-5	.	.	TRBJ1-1	TGTGCCAGCAGCTTGGTTGCAGTTGAGGGTTTCTTT	CASSLVAVEGFF
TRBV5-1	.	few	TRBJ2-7	TGCGCCAGCAGCTTGCCAGGGAATCCCCACGAGCAGTACTTC	CASSLPGNPHEQYF
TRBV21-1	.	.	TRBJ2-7	TGTGCCACTACGAGGGGGCCCTCCTACGAGCAGTACTTC	CATTRGPSYEQYF
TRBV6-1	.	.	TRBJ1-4	TGTGCCAGCAGTGTGCCAGGGGACGAAAAACTGTTTTTT	CASSVPGDEKLFF
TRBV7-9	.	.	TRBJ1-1	TGTGCCAGCAGCTTAGCGTTTGATTCCGGGAACACTGAAGCTTTCTTT	CASSLAFDSGNTEAFF
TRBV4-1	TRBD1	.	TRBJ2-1	TGCGCCAGCAGCCCCCGGACAGGGGGGGACGTTGACAATGAGCAGTTCTTC	CASSPRTGGDVDNEQFF
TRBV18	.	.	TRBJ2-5	TGTGCCAGCTCACCCTCGACCCAAGAGACCCAGTACTTC	CASSPSTQETQYF
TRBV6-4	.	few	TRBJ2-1	TGTGCCAGCAGCCGTACTTATAGGGCCTACAATGAGCAGTTCTTC	CASSRTYRAYNEQFF
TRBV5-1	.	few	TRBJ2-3	TGCGCCAGCAGCTTGAGAAAGAGCGCCATTAATACAGATACGCAGTATTTT	CASSLRKSAINTDTQYF
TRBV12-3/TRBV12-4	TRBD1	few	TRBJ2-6	TGTGCCAACACCCCCGGGACAGGGGTGACTGGGGCCAACGTCCTGACTTTC	CANTPGTGVTGANVLTF